This TCR beta chain derives from a study of T-cell reconstitution after alpha-beta-depleted transplantation in children. Between the trimmed V and J ends, which lost 4 bases and 1 base, there was a span of 10 bases. The CDR3 has 14 amino acids. Germline-derived CDR1 and CDR2 are SGHTA and FQGNSA. Study-level findings and limits: Newly generated T cells supplied most T-cell counts and diversity one year post-transplant.

Preparation of the TCRbeta library involved a method that used unique molecular identifiers. TCRdb recomputed calls from the PCR reads with MiXCR, one row per CDR3 protein. The sample lists around 180,000 distinct CDR3 sequences; 11% were seen once. This clonotype appeared many times. The target antigen is unknown. The source is a boy between 2 and 10 years old with acute myeloid leukemia, due to receive a stem cell transplant. The sequenced sample was PBMCs, obtained before TCRalphabeta/CD19-depleted stem cell transplant. The chain links TRBV7-2 to TRBJ2-5; perhaps TRBD1 as D (7 bases). The CDR3 DNA sequence: TGTGCCAGCAGCTGGCAGGGGGGCCAAGAGACCCAGTACTTC. Protein product: CASSWQGGQETQYF.